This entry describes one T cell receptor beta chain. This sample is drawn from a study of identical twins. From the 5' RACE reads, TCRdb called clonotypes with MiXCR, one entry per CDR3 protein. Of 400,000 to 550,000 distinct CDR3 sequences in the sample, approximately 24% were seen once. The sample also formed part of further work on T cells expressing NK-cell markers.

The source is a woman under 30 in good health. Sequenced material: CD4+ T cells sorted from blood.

In DNA form, the CDR3 reads TGTGCCAGCAGCGTAGGGGGAGCTTGGAACTCCCCCTACGAGCAGTACTTC. This translates into CASSVGGAWNSPYEQYF. V and J are TRBV9 and TRBJ2-7, with a tentative D call TRBD2 (5 bases). Germline V CDR1 and CDR2: SGDLS, YYNGEE. The V end was cut by 0 bases, the J end by 2 bases, with 18 bases between. The CDR3 is 17 residues long.